Listed below are T cell receptor beta chains from one sample, sequenced in a study of graft-versus-host responses after intestinal transplantation. Their antigen targets remain unknown. Using immunoSEQ multiplex PCR, the repertoire was profiled, and TCRdb retains in-frame clones only, with some absent. Here the sample spans nearly 95,000 clones, roughly 91% being singletons. Sequenced material: unstimulated CD8+ T cells sorted from spleen or lymph node cells, taken before intestinal transplant. Receptors were obtained from a human donor who received an intestinal transplant. The CDR3 runs from the conserved cysteine through the conserved F or W. The order of the fields is J gene, D gene, V gene, CDR3 length, CDR3 protein. The D gene is left open where the match is weak.

>TRBJ2-7|TRBD2|TRBV7-2|15
CASRLLAGGLFEQYF
>TRBJ1-2|TRBD1|TRBV5-1|13
CASSLGTGDGYTF
>TRBJ2-5|TRBD1|TRBV2|19
CASSEEDGTGTGNEGSGYF
>TRBJ1-6|TRBD1|TRBV6-1|15
CASSEIQGLRSPLHF
>TRBJ2-7|.|TRBV6-5|13
CASSYGPGNEQYF
>TRBJ2-1|.|TRBV5-6|13
CASSWAGGSEQFF
>TRBJ2-7|.|TRBV7-8|15
CASSLGRGISYEQYF
>TRBJ1-2|TRBD1|TRBV7-9|11
CASSSRTGGTF
>TRBJ1-1|TRBD1|TRBV6-6|16
CASSPEFEGAWAEAFF
>TRBJ2-1|.|TRBV5-6|13
CASRPRQRNEQFF
>TRBJ1-2|TRBD1|TRBV7-6|13
CASSLGQAGGYTF
>TRBJ2-3|.|TRBV5-5|14
CASSFDRVTDTQYF
>TRBJ2-1|TRBD1|TRBV7-9|13
CASSSDRENEQFF
>TRBJ1-1|TRBD1|TRBV28|16
CASSSERTGLRGEAFF
>TRBJ1-1|.|TRBV27|15
CASSLLARLNTEAFF
>TRBJ1-2|.|TRBV4-1|15
CASSQDLTGGYGYTF
>TRBJ1-1|.|TRBV9|13
CASSSEMNTEAFF
>TRBJ1-2|.|TRBV4-1|17
CASSQISPDRNGDGYTF
>TRBJ2-1|TRBD2|TRBV11-3|13
CASSFGLGNEQFF
>TRBJ1-6|TRBD1|TRBV6-1|15
CASRPGTGLDSPLHF
>TRBJ2-3|TRBD2|TRBV30|15
CAWNHGGASTDTQYF
>TRBJ2-1|TRBD1|TRBV7-2|15
CASSPQGQGYNEQFF
>TRBJ1-2|.|TRBV6-6|11
CASGGGYGYTF
>TRBJ1-1|TRBD1|TRBV6-6|15
CASSYDRAGSTEAFF
>TRBJ2-7|.|TRBV5-6|13
CASSPDNTYEQYF
>TRBJ2-5|.|TRBV10-3|13
CAIGTPAWETQYF
>TRBJ1-2|TRBD1|TRBV6-5|14
CASSYSTGFGGYTF
>TRBJ1-1|.|TRBV19|14
CASNPVGGPTEAFF
>TRBJ1-2|TRBD1|TRBV29-1|15
CSVEDSPQGIDGYTF
>TRBJ2-1|.|TRBV13|14
CASSLSGKYNEQFF
>TRBJ2-5|.|TRBV13|12
CASSLEEETQYF
>TRBJ1-2|.|TRBV6-5|13
CASSYSPDYGYTF
>TRBJ1-1|.|TRBV19|14
CASSMAGTLLEAFF
>TRBJ2-3|TRBD1|TRBV27|15
CASSFDRGYTDTQYF
>TRBJ2-7|TRBD1|TRBV6-5|14
CASSRTGGLYEQYF
>TRBJ1-2|TRBD1|TRBV12-5|14
CASGLWDRRDGYTF
>TRBJ2-7|.|TRBV6-5|13
CASSYAGAREQYF
>TRBJ2-1|.|TRBV18|15
CASSPGGGAWDEQFF
>TRBJ2-5|.|TRBV7-7|14
CASSLAHRGGTQYF
>TRBJ2-4|TRBD1|TRBV5-6|17
CASSLEFGTGTKNIQYF
>TRBJ1-1|TRBD1|TRBV29-1|13
CSVGTGVNTEAFF
>TRBJ1-1|.|TRBV28|14
CASSLSSSDTEAFF